The text below deals with one T cell receptor (beta chain). The antigen remains undetermined. The data originate from a study of a mutant IDH1 vaccine in newly diagnosed glioma. Study details: Earlier care involved radiotherapy, temozolomide, or both, and the majority received both. V12 fell at week 35 and V13, the study end, at week 47. Study-level findings and limits: The occurrence of vaccine-induced immune responses was seen in over 90% of patients.

Clones were sequenced by immunoSEQ multiplex PCR, and TCRdb holds only the in-frame ones, with some missing. The sample lists about 60,000 clones; around 84% were seen once. The germline V gene has CDR1 MDHEN and CDR2 SYDVKM. V lost 4 bases and J lost 1, with 10 bases in between. This CDR3 contains 14 residues. Specified time point: week 35, safety follow-up. Each dose delivered 300 ug of mutant IDH1 20-mer peptide subcutaneously with imiquimod. The sequencing used PBMCs, collected from a glioma patient whose treatment included an IDH1 peptide vaccine. This chain links TRBV28 with TRBJ1-1; no reliable D call. This sequence was found in a man aged 25 to 40 with glioma. The CDR3 protein is CASSSPSGNTEAFF. The DNA of the CDR3 is TGTGCCAGCAGTTCCCCGTCAGGGAACACTGAAGCTTTCTTT.